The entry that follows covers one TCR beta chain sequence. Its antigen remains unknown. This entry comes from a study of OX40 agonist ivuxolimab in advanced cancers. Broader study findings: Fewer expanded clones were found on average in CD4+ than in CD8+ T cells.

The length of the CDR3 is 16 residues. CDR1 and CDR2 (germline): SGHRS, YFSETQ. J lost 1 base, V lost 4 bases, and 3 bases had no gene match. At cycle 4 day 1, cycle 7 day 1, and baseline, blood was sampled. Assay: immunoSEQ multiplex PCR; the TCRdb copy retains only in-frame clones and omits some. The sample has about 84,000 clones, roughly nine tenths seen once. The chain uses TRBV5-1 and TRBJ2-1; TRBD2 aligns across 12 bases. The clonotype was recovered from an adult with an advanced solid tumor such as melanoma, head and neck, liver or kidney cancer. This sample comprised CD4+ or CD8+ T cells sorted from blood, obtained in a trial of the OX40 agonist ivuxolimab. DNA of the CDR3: TGCGCCAGCAGCCGTACTAGCGGGGGGTCCTACAATGAGCAGTTCTTC. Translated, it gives CASSRTSGGSYNEQFF.